Below, 24 T cell receptor beta chains from the same sample are listed, as sequenced in a study of shared clonotypes between healthy human individuals. Measured with immunoSEQ multiplex PCR; TCRdb has only the in-frame clones, and not every one. The sample has over 2 million clones; 85% to 95% are singletons. The material sequenced was naive CD4+ T cells from PBMCs. Regarding subset: CD45RA+ positively selected. These receptors originate from a young man in good health. Some clones in this sample may be carry-over from other donors' samples.

The J gene is TRBJ2-3, the V gene TRBV5-1; D may match TRBD1 or TRBD2 (5 bases each). The germline V gene has CDR1 SGHRS and CDR2 YFSETQ. The CDR3 is made up of 15 amino acids. V shed 0 bases and J shed 9 bases, with 17 bases lying between them. As DNA, the CDR3 is TGCGCCAGCAGCTTGGGGGATTCAGGGTCGGGAACGCAGTATTTT. Translation gives CASSLGDSGSGTQYF.

This clone was counted only a few times. Other DNA variants within this sample encode the same CDR3. DNA of the CDR3: TGTGCCAGCAGCTTAGAATCGGGCCAGCCCCAGCATTTT. This sequence encodes CASSLESGQPQHF. The V call is TRBV11-2, the J call TRBJ1-5; D uncertain. Looked up from germline, CDR1 is SGHAT and CDR2 is FQNNGV. This CDR3 comprises 13 residues. V was cut by 0 bases and J by 7 bases, with 7 bases left in between.

This clone appeared a few times. The rearrangement uses TRBV10-3 and TRBJ1-5, with TRBD1 matching over 7 bases. The CDR3 sequence is 13 residues long. The J segment lost 2 bases and the V segment lost 11 bases, leaving 6 bases of the junction unmatched. Germline V gives CDR1 ENHRY, CDR2 SYGVKD. Here the CDR3 reads CAVRTGGNQPQHF. CDR3 in DNA: TGTGCCGTACGGACAGGAGGCAATCAGCCCCAGCATTTT.

This clone was observed once. V usage is TRBV28 and J usage is TRBJ1-2, with 9 bases fitting TRBD1. V shed 6 bases and J 7 bases; nucleotides not matched to a gene: 6. Germline V gene data show CDR1 as MDHEN and CDR2 as SYDVKM. This CDR3 is built from 13 residues. The CDR3 nucleotides are TGTGCCAGCAGACCACAGGGGGCGGGTGGCTACACCTTC. Translated, it gives CASRPQGAGGYTF.

Note on this clone: The identical CDR3 is also encoded by other nucleotide sequences in the sample. V gene TRBV12-5 combines with J gene TRBJ2-2, with D unclear. Germline V gene lookup returns CDR1 LGHNT and CDR2 FRNRAP. Trimming stripped 6 bases from V and 1 base from J, with 6 bases between. The CDR3 loop spans 13 amino acids. CDR3 bases: TGTGCTAGTGGGTTGTGGAACACCGGGGAGCTGTTTTTT. This sequence encodes CASGLWNTGELFF.

This clone was seen only once. The chain links TRBV27 to TRBJ2-3, with 7 bases that match TRBD1. After removal of 6 bases from V and 6 bases from J, the junction contained 9 bases not matched to a gene. This CDR3 spans 14 amino acids. In germline, CDR1 is MNHEY, CDR2 SMNVEV (reference sequence). CDR3 nucleotide sequence: TGTGCCAGCAGGCAACCTAACAGGGGCGATACGCAGTATTTT. Translation gives CASRQPNRGDTQYF.

The rearrangement uses TRBV5-1 and TRBJ1-2; D uncertain. The V and J ends lost 7 bases and 0 bases respectively, with 13 bases between them. The CDR3 runs to 14 residues. Germline-derived CDR1 and CDR2 are SGHRS and YFSETQ. CDR3 protein: CASGYNFANYGYTF. DNA for the CDR3: TGCGCCAGCGGATATAACTTCGCTAACTATGGCTACACCTTC.

This rearrangement joins TRBV2 to TRBJ2-1, with D possibly being TRBD1 (6 bases). Germline CDR1 is SNHLY and CDR2 is FYNNEI. The CDR3 consists of 15 residues. Trimming left V 3 bases short and J 7 bases short, with 16 bases between. The CDR3 DNA sequence: TGTGCCAGCAGTGAGCGACAGGTTGAAGGAAATGAGCAGTTCTTC. Translation gives CASSERQVEGNEQFF. Full variable domain (outside the CDR3, taken from reference TRBV2 and TRBJ2-1): EPEVTQTPSHQVTQMGQEVILRCVPISNHLYFYWYRQILGQKVEFLVSFYNNEISEKSEIFDDQFSVERPDGSNFTLKIRSTKLEDSAMYFCASSERQVEGNEQFFGPGTRLTVL.

Turning to this clone: One junction end does not reproduce the germline sequence, and a read error may be involved. The CDR3 DNA is TGTGCCTGTGGTGGACAACGGTCCTATTTT. Its protein is CACGGQRSYF. The gene calls are TRBV30 and TRBJ1-4, with D possibly TRBD1 on 5 matching bases. From germline, CDR1 is GTSNPN and CDR2 SVGIG (reference sequence). The CDR3 spans 10 residues.

The CDR3 nucleotides read TGTGCCAGCGGCTCCGGGTTACAAGAGACCCAGTACTTC. This sequence encodes CASGSGLQETQYF. This chain links TRBV9 with TRBJ2-5, with no clear D. The V gene's germline CDR1 is SGDLS and CDR2 YYNGEE. Between the trimmed V and J ends, which lost 7 bases and 2 bases, there was a span of 12 bases. The CDR3 contains 13 residues.

V gene TRBV6-4 combines with J gene TRBJ2-3; unclear D gene. Germline loops: CDR1 MRHNA, CDR2 SNTAGT. CDR3 length: 12 residues. V gave up 2 bases and J gave up 3 bases, with 3 bases separating them. CDR3 nucleotides: TGTGCCAGCAGTGACCAAACAGATACGCAGTATTTT. Translation: CASSDQTDTQYF.

The genes are TRBV28 and TRBJ2-1, with 8 bases fitting TRBD2. The length of the CDR3 is 17 residues. The germline V gene encodes CDR1 MDHEN and CDR2 SYDVKM. With 6 bases clipped from V and 0 bases from J, the junction kept 10 bases outside the gene matches. This chain's CDR3 is CASSPGLAGSSYNEQFF. CDR3 nucleotides: TGTGCCAGCAGCCCGGGGCTAGCGGGCAGCTCCTACAATGAGCAGTTCTTC. Based on the CDR3 plus reference TRBV28 and TRBJ2-1, the full variable domain is DVKVTQSSRYLVKRTGEKVFLECVQDMDHENMFWYRQDPGLGLRLIYFSYDVKMKEKGDIPEGYSVSREKKERFSLILESASTNQTSMYLCASSPGLAGSSYNEQFFGPGTRLTVL.

The chain has TRBV6-6 and TRBJ2-2; 10 bases are shared with TRBD1. This CDR3 spans 14 amino acids. CDR1 MNHNY and CDR2 SVGAGI come from the germline V gene (reference sequence). V lost 6 bases and J lost 4; bases outside the gene matches: 2. The DNA for the CDR3 is TGTGCCAGCAGGGACAGGGGGGGCACCGGGGAGCTGTTTTTT. Protein sequence: CASRDRGGTGELFF.

J is TRBJ1-1 and V is TRBV6-5; 9 bases match TRBD1. The junction had 8 bases not matched to a gene; V was cut back by 4 bases and J by 11 bases. Germline V gives CDR1 MNHEY, CDR2 SVGAGI. The CDR3 is 13 residues long. CDR3 coding DNA: TGTGCCAGCAGTTTGGCCGGGACAGGGTGGGCTTTCTTT. This translates into CASSLAGTGWAFF.

CDR3 sequence (DNA): TGTGCCAGCAGCTTGGGGGGACAGGGGGCGCTCCCAGAGACCCAGTACTTC. Amino acids: CASSLGGQGALPETQYF. The chain joins TRBV5-4 to TRBJ2-5; 12 positions match TRBD1. Germline assignment: CDR1 SGHNT and CDR2 YYREEE (reference sequence). This CDR3 region has 17 residues. V trimming: 0 bases; J trimming: 4 bases; junction bases outside the gene matches: 7.

The chain carries TRBV29-1 and TRBJ2-5; unclear D gene. CDR3 length: 16 amino acids. The V gene lost 4 bases and the J gene lost 5 bases, with 23 bases spanning the gap. From germline, CDR1 is SQVTM and CDR2 ANQGSEA. CDR3 DNA sequence: TGCAGCGTTGCTGGGCATCAGACCCGAATTGGGGAGACCCAGTACTTC. Its translation is CSVAGHQTRIGETQYF.

The rearrangement links TRBV7-2 to TRBJ2-1; 9 bases are a match to TRBD1. The germline V gene has CDR1 SGHTA and CDR2 FQGNSA. V shed 5 bases, J shed 4 bases, and the junction held 6 bases outside the gene matches. The CDR3 has 15 residues. The CDR3 loop reads CASSGRTGDYNEQFF. The DNA of the CDR3 is TGTGCCAGCAGCGGACGGACAGGGGATTACAATGAGCAGTTCTTC.

This chain uses TRBV27 with TRBJ2-1; D is possibly TRBD1 or TRBD2 (5 bases each). This CDR3 contains 13 residues. Germline CDR1 and CDR2: MNHEY and SMNVEV (reference sequence). Trimming cost V 5 bases and J 10 bases, with 15 bases left between them. CDR3 DNA: TGTGCCAGCAGTCCCAGATCCGGGACCGAGCAGTTCTTC. Protein sequence: CASSPRSGTEQFF.

The chain employs TRBV7-9 and TRBJ2-2; 8 bases match TRBD2. The germline V gene has CDR1 SEHNR and CDR2 FQNEAQ (reference sequence). With V trimmed by 6 bases and J by 1 base, 16 bases remained unmatched. The CDR3 is 19 residues long. CDR3 nucleotides: TGTGCCAGCAGACCAAACACTAGGGAGCGGGAGCGGAACACCGGGGAGCTGTTTTTT. This translates into CASRPNTRERERNTGELFF.

This clone was recorded once. This specimen includes other DNA sequences encoding the same CDR3. V gene TRBV15 combines with J gene TRBJ1-2; D might be TRBD1 (6 bases). The CDR3 has 12 residues. Trimming left V 1 base short and J 8 bases short, with 8 bases between. Germline loops: CDR1 LNHNV, CDR2 YYDKDF (reference sequence). In DNA form, the CDR3 reads TGTGCCACCAGCAGAGCGGGGGGCGGCTACACCTTC. Protein product: CATSRAGGGYTF.

This chain uses TRBV18 with TRBJ2-1, with TRBD1 identical over 10 bases. Germline CDR1 reads KGHSH; CDR2 reads LQKENI. The CDR3 extends over 15 amino acids. J was trimmed by 6 bases and V by 3 bases; bases with no gene match: 5. The CDR3 spells CASSPPGQGINEQFF. In DNA form, the CDR3 reads TGTGCCAGCTCACCCCCGGGACAGGGGATCAATGAGCAGTTCTTC.

This sequence joins TRBV9 and TRBJ2-7; 11 nucleotides match TRBD2. The V gene end was trimmed by 4 bases and the J gene end by 0 bases; junction bases not matched to a gene: 3. This CDR3 comprises 15 residues. The germline gives CDR1 SGDLS, CDR2 YYNGEE. The CDR3 protein is CASSTSGSLSYEQYF. The CDR3 DNA follows: TGTGCCAGCAGCACTAGCGGGAGCCTCTCCTACGAGCAGTACTTC.

The rearrangement links TRBV30 to TRBJ1-2; 9 bases are shared with TRBD1. The CDR3 loop spans 13 amino acids. V trimming: 5 bases; J trimming: 8 bases; junction bases outside the gene matches: 9. In germline, CDR1 is GTSNPN, CDR2 SVGIG (reference sequence). CDR3 DNA sequence: TGTGCCTGGGCCCGGGACAGGGATCTCGGCTACACCTTC. Translation: CAWARDRDLGYTF.

The chain combines TRBV30 with TRBJ1-1; 10 bases align to TRBD1. The V gene end was trimmed by 3 bases and the J gene end by 2 bases; junction bases not matched to a gene: 0. Germline values: CDR1 GTSNPN, CDR2 SVGIG (reference sequence). The length of the CDR3 is 13 residues. DNA for the CDR3: TGTGCCTGGAGGACAGGGGGCAACACTGAAGCTTTCTTT. Amino acid sequence: CAWRTGGNTEAFF.